Detailed here is one TCR beta chain. Its matching antigen is unknown. The data were taken from a study of shared clonotypes between healthy human individuals. The overall study: CD4 naive and memory got three plates each, CD8 naive two, CD8 memory one.

Trimming stripped 0 bases from V and 4 bases from J, with 8 bases between. The CDR3 length is 14 residues. The V gene's germline CDR1 is ENHRY and CDR2 SYGVKD. Points from the study as a whole: There were few donors, and this limited the genetic and exposure-history diversity represented. Among donors, clonotype sharing was expected to be affected by sequencing depth.

Sequencing was performed with immunoSEQ multiplex PCR; in TCRdb, only in-frame clones are kept and a portion is missing. The sample includes 2,500,000 or so clones, approximately 94% seen only once; the top ten take around 0.14%. The chain employs TRBV10-3 and TRBJ2-3, with no clear D. Sequenced material: naive CD4+ T cells sorted from blood. Subset of the sample: CD45RA+ positively selected. This TCR came from a man aged 18 to 35 in good health. CDR3 sequence reads: CAISESAPPDTQYF. CDR3 nucleotide sequence: TGTGCCATCAGTGAGTCGGCCCCCCCAGATACGCAGTATTTT.